The sequence of this TCR beta chain was determined in a study of T cells expressing NK-cell markers. Study information: There were seven HCMV-seropositive donors and one seronegative donor among the eight sequenced. Study results and limitations: There remained a lack of clarity about HCMV specificity of expanded NKG2C+ T cell clones.

The germline V gene has CDR1 SQVTM and CDR2 ANQGSEA. This CDR3 has 14 residues. About this clonotype: Its cognate antigen is unknown.

Researchers built TCR beta cDNA using 5'RACE template switching with UMIs. Each CDR3 protein gets one entry in TCRdb, which reprocessed the 5' RACE reads and gives no DNA. The sample data list some 600,000 distinct CDR3 sequences. The chain recombines TRBV29-1 with TRBJ2-1; absent DNA, TCRdb's TRBD1 call cannot be checked. The sequence came from a man aged 18-30 years in good health. Sequences were obtained from blood T cells: a sorted CD56 or NKG2C T cell subset, CD4+ or CD8+ T cells, or bulk PBMC T cells (not recorded which). The chain's CDR3 is CSVPGQLGHNEQFF.